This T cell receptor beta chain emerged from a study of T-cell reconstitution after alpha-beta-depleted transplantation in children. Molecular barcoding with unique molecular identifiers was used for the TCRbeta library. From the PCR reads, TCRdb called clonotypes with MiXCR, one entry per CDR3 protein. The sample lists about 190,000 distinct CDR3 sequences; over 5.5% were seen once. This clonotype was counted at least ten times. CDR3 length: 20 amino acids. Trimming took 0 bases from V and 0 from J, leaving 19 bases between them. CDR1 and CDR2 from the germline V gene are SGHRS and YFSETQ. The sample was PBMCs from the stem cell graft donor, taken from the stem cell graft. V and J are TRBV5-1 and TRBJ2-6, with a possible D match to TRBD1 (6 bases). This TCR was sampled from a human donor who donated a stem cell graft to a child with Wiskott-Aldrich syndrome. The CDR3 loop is CASSLDPDRWGHSGANVLTF. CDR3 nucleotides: TGCGCCAGCAGCTTGGACCCTGACAGGTGGGGACACTCTGGGGCCAACGTCCTGACTTTC.